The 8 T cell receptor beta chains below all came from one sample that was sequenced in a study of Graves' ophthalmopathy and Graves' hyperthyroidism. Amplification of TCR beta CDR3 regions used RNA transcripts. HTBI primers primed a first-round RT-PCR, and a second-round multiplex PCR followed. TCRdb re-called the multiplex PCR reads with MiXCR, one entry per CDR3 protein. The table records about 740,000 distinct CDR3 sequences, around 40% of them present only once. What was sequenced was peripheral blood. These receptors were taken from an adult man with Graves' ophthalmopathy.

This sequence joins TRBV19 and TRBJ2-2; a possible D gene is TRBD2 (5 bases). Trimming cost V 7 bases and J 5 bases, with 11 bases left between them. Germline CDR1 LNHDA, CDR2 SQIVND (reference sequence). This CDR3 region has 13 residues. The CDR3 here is CASKDYVTGELFF. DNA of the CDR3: TGTGCCAGTAAAGACTACGTGACCGGGGAGCTGTTTTTT.

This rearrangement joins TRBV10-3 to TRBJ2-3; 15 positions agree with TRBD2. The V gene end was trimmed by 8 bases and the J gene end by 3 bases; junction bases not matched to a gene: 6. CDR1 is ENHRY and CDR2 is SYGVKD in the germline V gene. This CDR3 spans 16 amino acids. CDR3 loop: CAIAPGTSGRTDTQYF. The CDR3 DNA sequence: TGTGCCATCGCTCCCGGGACTAGCGGGAGGACAGATACGCAGTATTTT.

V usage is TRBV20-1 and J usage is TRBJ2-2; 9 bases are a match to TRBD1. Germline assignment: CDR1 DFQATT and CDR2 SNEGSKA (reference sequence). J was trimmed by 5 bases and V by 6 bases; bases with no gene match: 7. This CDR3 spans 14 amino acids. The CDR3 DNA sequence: TGCAGTGCCGGATCCGGGACAGGGACCGGGGAGCTGTTTTTT. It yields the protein CSAGSGTGTGELFF.

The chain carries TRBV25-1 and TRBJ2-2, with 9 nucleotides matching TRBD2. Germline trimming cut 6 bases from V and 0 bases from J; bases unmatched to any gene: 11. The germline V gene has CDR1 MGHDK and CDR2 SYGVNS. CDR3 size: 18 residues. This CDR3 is CASSQDRLAGSNTGELFF. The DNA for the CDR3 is TGTGCCAGCAGCCAAGATCGGCTAGCGGGGTCGAACACCGGGGAGCTGTTTTTT.

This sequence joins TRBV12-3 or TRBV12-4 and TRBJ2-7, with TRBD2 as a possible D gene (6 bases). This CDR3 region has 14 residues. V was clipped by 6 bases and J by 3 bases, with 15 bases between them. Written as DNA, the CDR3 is TGTGCCAGCAGCCCCCGGGGGAGATTCTACGAGCAGTACTTC. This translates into CASSPRGRFYEQYF.

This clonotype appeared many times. The CDR3 loop reads CASRPQERETQYF. The CDR3 coding sequence is TGTGCCAGCCGACCTCAAGAGCGAGAGACCCAGTACTTC. The chain joins TRBV12-3 or TRBV12-4 to TRBJ2-5; D uncertain. The CDR3 is made up of 13 amino acids. The V and J ends lost 8 bases and 4 bases respectively, with 14 bases between them.

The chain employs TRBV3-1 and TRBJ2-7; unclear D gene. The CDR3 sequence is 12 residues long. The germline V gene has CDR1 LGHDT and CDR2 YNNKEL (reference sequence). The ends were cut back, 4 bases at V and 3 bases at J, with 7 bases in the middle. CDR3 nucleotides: TGTGCCAGCAGCCTAAATGTCTACGAGCAGTACTTC. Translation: CASSLNVYEQYF.

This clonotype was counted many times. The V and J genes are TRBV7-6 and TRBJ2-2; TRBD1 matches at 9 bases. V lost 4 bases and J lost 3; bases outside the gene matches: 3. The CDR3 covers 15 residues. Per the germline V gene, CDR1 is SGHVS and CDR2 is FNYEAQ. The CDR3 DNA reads TGTGCCAGCAGCTCCGGGACAGGGTACACCGGGGAGCTGTTTTTT. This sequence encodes CASSSGTGYTGELFF.